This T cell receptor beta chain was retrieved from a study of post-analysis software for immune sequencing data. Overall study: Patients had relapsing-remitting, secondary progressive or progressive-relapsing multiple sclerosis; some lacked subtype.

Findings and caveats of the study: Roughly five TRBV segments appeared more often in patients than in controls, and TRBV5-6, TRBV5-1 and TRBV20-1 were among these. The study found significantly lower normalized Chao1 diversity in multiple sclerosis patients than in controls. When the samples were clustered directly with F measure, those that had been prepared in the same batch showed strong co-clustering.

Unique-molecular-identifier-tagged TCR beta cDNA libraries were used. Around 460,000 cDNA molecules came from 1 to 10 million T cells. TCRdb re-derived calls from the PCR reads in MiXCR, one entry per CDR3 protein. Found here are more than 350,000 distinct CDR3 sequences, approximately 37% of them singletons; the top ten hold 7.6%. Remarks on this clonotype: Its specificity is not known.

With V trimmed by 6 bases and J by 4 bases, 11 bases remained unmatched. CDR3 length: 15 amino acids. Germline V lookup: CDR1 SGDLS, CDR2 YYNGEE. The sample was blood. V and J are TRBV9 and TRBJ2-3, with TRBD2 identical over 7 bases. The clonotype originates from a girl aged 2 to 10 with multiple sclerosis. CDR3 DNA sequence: TGTGCCAGCACTCCCAGCGTGGCGGGGGCAGATACGCAGTATTTT. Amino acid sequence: CASTPSVAGADTQYF. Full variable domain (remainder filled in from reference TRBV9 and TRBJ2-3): DSGVTQTPKHLITATGQRVTLRCSPRSGDLSVYWYQQSLDQGLQFLIQYYNGEERAKGNILERFSAQQFPDLHSELNLSSLELGDSALYFCASTPSVAGADTQYFGPGTRLTVL.